This T cell receptor beta chain emerged from a study of cytomegalovirus exposure and HLA in healthy donors. The study ran its PCR with 60 Vbeta and 13 Jbeta primers. Profiled with immunoSEQ multiplex PCR; TCRdb holds only in-frame clones, not every one. Of around 150,000 clones in the sample, roughly 77% are singletons; the top ten hold around 2.1%. In its sample, this clone was seen once. Its target is unknown. Findings of the study overall: Sequencing likely generated an artifact that appeared as a cluster of highly shared sequence variants.

Trimming pared 1 base from V and 0 bases from J, leaving 11 bases between. Germline V gene data show CDR1 as SGDLS and CDR2 as YYNGEE. CDR3 length equals 17 residues. Input material: PBMCs. This TCR came from a man aged 45 to 65 in good health and CMV-seropositive. V is TRBV9 and J is TRBJ1-6; D gene unclear. CDR3 in amino acids: CASSVSVGSSYNSPLHF. The CDR3 coding sequence is TGTGCCAGCAGCGTATCGGTAGGGAGCTCCTATAATTCACCCCTCCACTTT.